This T cell receptor (beta chain) was sequenced in a study of blood T cells in healthy people across ages (dated by TCRdb to the mid-2010s). For the wider study: In model experiments, template switching captured roughly one uniquely barcoded TCR beta cDNA molecule for every two T cells. The donors were divided into four age groups: young (average roughly 15 years), middle-aged (roughly 40), aged (62) and long-lived (about 80). To avoid experimental bias, donors of different ages were distributed randomly across sequencing lanes. The study analyzed two additional independent replicas of 1 million unique cDNA reads from the same blood draw for two donors, one aged 18 to 30 and one aged 80 or older. Age-related changes in TCR beta repertoire diversity were measured in the study by deep sequencing normalized with unique cDNA molecular identifiers.

The library came from 5' RACE. TCRdb lists the instrument as Illumina HiSeq 2500. A second PCR of about 7 to 12 cycles was performed with a sample-barcoded 5' primer and a J-beta primer mix. A unique molecular identifier was introduced onto each TCR beta cDNA molecule by a template-switch 5' adaptor carrying 12 random nucleotides. At least 2.5 million CDR3-containing paired-end reads were obtained from each sample. The Mint cDNA synthesis kit, primed by a TRBC-specific oligonucleotide, was used to synthesize first-strand cDNA from all RNA. After uracil-DNA glycosylase treatment, a first 18-cycle PCR used universal primers M1SS and BC2_uni_R on all cDNA. Under the source paper's analysis protocol: Each sample was normalized by randomly selecting 1 million high-quality reads, each carrying a distinct molecular identifier. Instead of being binned into consensus sequences, reads that shared molecular identifiers were thrown out. MiTCR, run with a Q25 quality threshold and the strictest error-elimination algorithm, handled CDR3 identification, clonotype clustering and error correction. A nonparametric unseen species model with Euler transformation was used to estimate a lower bound on total TCR beta diversity. TCRdb ran its own pipeline on the public reads, namely fastp trimming at Q25 and MiXCR clone calling, and kept in-frame beta chains. All rows with the same CDR3 protein become a single entry with the most common DNA and genes. The V and J calls come from TCRdb's annotation, not from the publication. For this sample the table gives 650,000 to 1,000,000 distinct CDR3 sequences, of which about 37% were detected only once. 10% to 15% of the sample belongs to the ten largest clones.

Donors were approximately 42 systemically healthy Caucasian individuals from Russia aged roughly 6 to 95 years. Each donor gave 8 to 10 milliliters of peripheral blood, drawn into EDTA-treated Vacutainer tubes. Ficoll-Paque density-gradient centrifugation was used to isolate PBMCs, with at least 6 million obtained per sample. Trizol reagent was used to extract total RNA from the PBMCs, yielding at least 6 micrograms per sample. Naive CD45RAhigh/CD27high T cell percentages were measured by flow cytometry on a PBMC aliquot from every donor. Broader findings and caveats from the paper: The percentage of naive T cells measured by flow cytometry correlated strongly with observed TCR beta diversity. Compared with the aged group, more naive CD4+ T cells, fewer expanded clones and increased TCR diversity were shown by the long-lived group, suggesting age selection. Observed TCR beta diversity per million T cells fell roughly linearly with age, and a significant reduction was already apparent by age about 36. Estimates of total diversity from one million sequenced T cells were regarded as lower bounds and underestimates. The CMV infection status of donors was not known, potentially confounding age-related changes in expanded clonotypes. Because profiling used bulk unsorted PBMCs, naive and antigen-experienced compartments could not be compared conclusively.

Per the germline V gene, MGHRA is the CDR1 and YSYEKL is the CDR2. V and J lose 5 bases and 6 bases, and a span of 24 bases separates them. Reading from cysteine to phenylalanine, the CDR3 counts 17 amino acids. Of all the DNA, just the CDR3 is kept, 51 bases in frame from base 1. Note on this clonotype: Its cognate antigen has yet to be identified. Qualities for individual bases were not recorded, and no much larger clone is one base off.

In this chain, TRBV4-1 is recombined with TRBJ2-3, with the D call tentatively TRBD1 or TRBD2, each fitting 5 bases. The sequence derives from a man aged 18 to 29 in good health. The sequenced material came from blood. The CDR3 amino acid sequence is: CASSSRQWDVVMDTQYF. The bases are TGCGCCAGCAGCTCCCGACAGTGGGACGTTGTAATGGATACGCAGTATTTT.